These 5 T cell receptor beta chains were all obtained from the same sample, sequenced in a study of post-analysis software for immune sequencing data. Study-wide findings and caveats: Roughly 5 TRBV segments occurring more often in patients than controls included TRBV5-6, TRBV5-1 and TRBV20-1.

Unique molecular identifiers were carried by the TCR beta cDNA libraries. TCRdb redid the calling of the PCR reads with MiXCR, one entry per CDR3 protein. The sample consists of more than 500,000 distinct CDR3 sequences, 34% of them appearing once. The antigens these receptors bind are not known. Sequenced sample: blood. The source is a girl under 18 with multiple sclerosis.

A single count supports this clonotype. This is likely a read error, given that the CDR3 carries no conserved phenylalanine or tryptophan at its end. The V gene is TRBV5-1, the J gene TRBJ2-3, with a tentative D call TRBD2 (6 bases). The CDR3 consists of 14 residues. The V gene lost 4 bases and the J gene lost 2 bases, with 11 bases spanning the gap. The V gene's germline CDR1 is SGHRS and CDR2 YFSETQ. CDR3 protein: CASSLATNTDTQYV. The CDR3 bases are TGCGCCAGCAGCCTAGCGACCAACACAGATACGCAGTATGTT.

The rearrangement links TRBV12-5 to TRBJ2-5; D is tentatively TRBD1 or TRBD2 (5 bases each). The CDR3 contains 13 residues. Deletions cut 6 bases from V and 5 bases from J, with 13 bases between. The germline V gene encodes CDR1 LGHNT and CDR2 FRNRAP. In DNA, the CDR3 is TGTGCTAGTGGACCCCGGTGGGGGGAGACCCAGTACTTC. Its protein product is CASGPRWGETQYF. Combining the CDR3 with reference TRBV12-5 and TRBJ2-5 gives the whole variable domain DARVTQTPRHKVTEMGQEVTMRCQPILGHNTVFWYRQTMMQGLELLAYFRNRAPLDDSGMPKDRFSAEMPDATLATLKIQPSEPRDSAVYFCASGPRWGETQYFGPGTRLLVL.

There are a few counts of this clonotype. The J gene is TRBJ2-5, the V gene TRBV6-5; D ambiguous. CDR1 MNHEY and CDR2 SVGAGI come from the germline V gene. The CDR3 is 12 residues long. V was trimmed by 6 bases and J by 7 bases, leaving 12 bases between them. CDR3 in DNA: TGTGCCAGCAGCCACAAGGGTGGGACCCAGTACTTC. Protein: CASSHKGGTQYF.

This clonotype was counted a few times. The chain uses TRBV12-3 or TRBV12-4 and TRBJ2-5; tentatively, D is TRBD1 (6 bases). The CDR3 contains 13 residues. Trimming took off 6 bases at V and 2 bases at J, with 10 bases between the two ends. The CDR3 is CASSYREQETQYF. CDR3 nucleotides: TGTGCCAGCAGCTACAGGGAACAAGAGACCCAGTACTTC.

In its sample, this clonotype was seen a few times. The chain is built from TRBV10-3 and TRBJ1-2, with 7 bases fitting TRBD1. The ends lost 3 bases at V and 3 bases at J; junction bases unmatched: 1. This CDR3 contains 13 residues. The germline CDR1 and CDR2 sequences are ENHRY and SYGVKD. The CDR3 sequence: CAISEDRDYGYTF. Written as DNA, the CDR3 is TGTGCCATCAGTGAAGACAGGGACTATGGCTACACCTTC.